This passage covers 7 T cell receptor beta chains from one sample sequenced in a study of CD8+ T cells in alopecia areata. Reverse transcription of extracted RNA yielded cDNA, which provided the sequencing template. Only in-frame clones appear in the TCRdb table, and some are missing; sequencing was by immunoSEQ multiplex PCR. The repertoire holds approximately 210,000 clones, with around 64% as singletons. Specified treatment: oral pan-JAK inhibitor, 5-10 mg twice daily. The sample here was CD4+ T cells sorted from blood, taken around week 49, from a patient treated with tofacitinib. These receptors were collected from a human donor with alopecia areata.

This clone was observed a single time. This chain links TRBV2 with TRBJ1-4; D unclear. The germline V gene encodes CDR1 SNHLY and CDR2 FYNNEI. CDR3 length equals 13 residues. V lost 11 bases, J lost 0 bases, and 10 bases lay in between. Here the CDR3 DNA reads TGTGCCCGCCGGTCTGCAACTAATGAAAAACTGTTTTTT. It codes for CARRSATNEKLFF.

A note on this clone: The same CDR3 arises from other DNA sequences in this sample as well. V gene TRBV30 combines with J gene TRBJ1-1; 7 nucleotides agree with TRBD1. CDR3 size: 15 residues. Trimming cost V 0 bases and J 0 bases; bases outside gene matches: 4. The germline V gene has CDR1 GTSNPN and CDR2 SVGIG (reference sequence). Written as DNA, the CDR3 is TGTGCCTGGAGTGTACGAGGGACAGTGAACACTGAAGCTTTCTTT. It translates to CAWSVRGTVNTEAFF.

This rearrangement joins TRBV5-6 to TRBJ2-7; a possible D gene is TRBD1 (5 bases). The CDR3 length is 14 residues. The V gene lost 5 bases and the J gene lost 4 bases, with 16 bases spanning the gap. Germline CDR1 SGHDT, CDR2 YYEEEE. The DNA for the CDR3 is TGTGCCAGCAGTTCTCCGACAGTAGAATACGAGCAGTACTTC. It specifies CASSSPTVEYEQYF.

This rearrangement joins TRBV5-1 to TRBJ1-6; weak D call: TRBD1 (6 bases). The CDR3 loop spans 15 amino acids. CDR1 is SGHRS and CDR2 is YFSETQ in the germline V gene. V was pared by 4 bases and J by 6 bases, with 14 bases between. The CDR3 region is CASSAVDSRNSPLHF. CDR3 nucleotide sequence: TGCGCCAGCAGCGCCGTGGACAGCCGTAATTCACCCCTCCACTTT.

The chain has TRBV30 and TRBJ2-6, with D perhaps TRBD1 or TRBD2 (5 bases each). The CDR3 sequence is 14 residues long. V dropped 0 bases and J dropped 4 bases, with 7 bases sitting between them. Germline assignment: CDR1 GTSNPN and CDR2 SVGIG (reference sequence). The CDR3 DNA reads TGTGCCTGGAGTGTTGGGGACGGGGCCAACGTCCTGACTTTC. Amino acid sequence: CAWSVGDGANVLTF.

The chain has TRBV5-1 and TRBJ2-7; TRBD2 might be the D (7 bases). Germline V gene sequence: CDR1 SGHRS, CDR2 YFSETQ. The CDR3 runs to 13 residues. V lost 7 bases to trimming and J lost 2 bases, with 13 bases between them. CDR3 in DNA: TGCGCCAGCGGTGACGGGGGGCCCTACGAGCAGTACTTC. Encoded protein: CASGDGGPYEQYF.

For this clone: No DNA is shown, since the ends of the CDR3 on it are uncertain; the CDR3 is the one TCRdb lists. V usage is TRBV2 and J usage is TRBJ1-6. CDR1 is SNHLY and CDR2 is FYNNEI in the germline V gene. The CDR3 adds up to 15 amino acids, both ends counted. CDR3 sequence: CASSEFGEGNSPLHF.